Listed below are T cell receptor beta chains from one sample, sequenced in a study of control samples from healthy donors and cancer patients. Using immunoSEQ multiplex PCR, the repertoire was profiled, and TCRdb retains in-frame clones only, with some absent. The repertoire has about 100,000 clones, roughly 87% of them found once; the top ten carry 18%. The sample taken for sequencing was blood. The receptor set was obtained from a woman aged 45-65 years in good health. Each CDR3 is given with its conserved first and last residue. The order of the fields is J gene, V gene, clone size, CDR3 protein. The size of a clone is reported for some rows only, either as once, few or many, or as a class for expanded clones.

TRBJ2-1 TRBV5-1 . CASSPRRAPGEQFF
TRBJ1-2 TRBV25-1 . CASSRGGGHYGYTF
TRBJ1-5 TRBV6-2/TRBV6-3 few CASSKGGGGGQPQHF
TRBJ2-1 TRBV9 . CASNPGTGPYNEQFF
TRBJ2-1 TRBV11-3 . CASSQGGTPYNEQFF
TRBJ1-2 TRBV3-1/TRBV3-2 once CASSQVGRPGSYGYTF
TRBJ2-2 TRBV25-1 few CASSEMAGLTGELFF
TRBJ2-3 TRBV5-6 once CASQLAQGAIRYTDTQYF
TRBJ2-7 TRBV3-1/TRBV3-2 . CASSQGGGEQYF
TRBJ2-5 TRBV6-5 . CASKTSGAQETQYF
TRBJ1-5 TRBV6-1 . CASSEIMAVSNQPQHF
TRBJ1-6 TRBV14 . CASSQDRLNSPLHF
TRBJ2-1 TRBV7-3 once CASSLTGGEFQKQFF
TRBJ1-3 TRBV12-5 . CASGPWVSGNTIYF
TRBJ2-7 TRBV21-1 . CASSQSGGAYEQYF
TRBJ2-5 TRBV28 . CASSLDRVETQYF
TRBJ1-2 TRBV6-5 . CASSYHEESRRGYTF
TRBJ1-3 TRBV4-1 . CASSQDRGANGNTIYF
TRBJ2-4 TRBV28 . CASGTSGRQIAKNIQYF
TRBJ1-2 TRBV29-1 . CSVDRQARGYTF
TRBJ2-2 TRBV29-1 . CSVDPQGQGDGELFF
TRBJ1-4 TRBV5-6 . CASSRSGTGNEKLFF
TRBJ1-1 TRBV5-1 once CASRNQGGNTEAFF
TRBJ1-6 TRBV3-1/TRBV3-2 . CASNQQGYSPLHF
TRBJ1-4 TRBV6-5 . CASSSSTRRELFF
TRBJ1-3 TRBV19 . CASSSQPDRRNTIYF
TRBJ1-1 TRBV30 . CAWSAIGGMNTEAFF
TRBJ1-1 TRBV4-3 . CASSLRGDTEAFF
TRBJ1-1 TRBV10-3 . CAISESGGNTEAFF
TRBJ2-3 TRBV7-3 . CASSSELPTDTQYF
TRBJ1-1 TRBV6-5 . CASSLHKGPANPAFF
TRBJ2-1 TRBV7-2 . CASSYRGNEQFF
TRBJ1-2 TRBV7-9 . CASSFGTGDGYTF
TRBJ2-3 TRBV4-3 . CASSQGGREGTQYF
TRBJ1-1 TRBV19 . CASTLDRVGTEAFF
TRBJ2-7 TRBV6-5 once CASSYSNVYYEQYF
TRBJ1-6 TRBV19 . CASSSGGISPLHF
TRBJ2-2 TRBV27 . CATTPRQGAQIGELFF
TRBJ2-2 TRBV18 few CASSEGQGTGELFF
TRBJ2-5 TRBV7-2 . CASSRDVGTQYF
TRBJ2-3 TRBV7-3 . CASRLAGGTDTQYF
TRBJ2-3 TRBV5-4 . CASSLLDDRADTQYF
TRBJ2-5 TRBV7-2 . CASSQGGLQETQYF
TRBJ2-3 TRBV7-3 . CASSSRLAGEGLDTQYF
TRBJ2-2 TRBV25-1 . CASKRTGFSGGLFF
TRBJ1-5 TRBV5-6 few CASSLGFNQPQHF